What follows are 25 T cell receptor beta chains derived from one specimen sequenced in a study of blood T cell repertoires in COVID-19. Sequencing was performed with immunoSEQ multiplex PCR; in TCRdb, only in-frame clones are kept and a portion is missing. The table lists fewer than 80,000 clones, just under 95% of them singletons. The sample was peripheral blood. All receptors derive from a human donor in a cohort sampled during active COVID-19.

This chain links TRBV15 with TRBJ2-3; the D gene is possibly TRBD2 (6 bases). Between the trimmed V and J ends, which lost 5 bases and 0 bases, there was a span of 15 bases. The CDR3 is made up of 16 amino acids. Germline lookup yields CDR1 LNHNV and CDR2 YYDKDF (reference sequence). This CDR3 reads CATSPGGTDSTDTQYF. CDR3 nucleotides: TGTGCCACCAGCCCTGGGGGGACGGATAGCACAGATACGCAGTATTTT. Looking up the rest from reference TRBV15 and TRBJ2-3 gives the full variable domain: DAMVIQNPRYQVTQFGKPVTLSCSQTLNHNVMYWYQQKSSQAPKLLFHYYDKDFNNEADTPDNFQSRRPNTSFCFLDIRSPGLGDTAMYLCATSPGGTDSTDTQYFGPGTRLTVL.

The chain employs TRBV28 and TRBJ2-7; 10 bases are shared with TRBD1. J gave up 4 bases and V 5 bases, and 5 bases lay outside the gene matches. This CDR3 spans 14 amino acids. Per the germline V gene, CDR1 is MDHEN and CDR2 is SYDVKM. CDR3 nucleotides: TGTGCCAGCAGTCAGGGGACAGGGGTATACGAGCAGTACTTC. The encoded protein is CASSQGTGVYEQYF.

The chain combines TRBV7-2 with TRBJ2-1; tentative D call: TRBD2 (5 bases). This CDR3 contains 12 residues. The V and J ends lost 5 bases and 8 bases respectively, with 10 bases between them. In germline, CDR1 is SGHTA, CDR2 FQGNSA. Here the CDR3 reads CASSDYFHEQFF. CDR3 nucleotide sequence: TGTGCCAGCAGCGACTATTTCCATGAGCAGTTCTTC.

The genes are TRBV7-3 and TRBJ1-6; maybe TRBD1 (6 bases). CDR1 SGHTA and CDR2 FQGTGA come from the germline V gene. This CDR3 has 16 amino acids. The V gene lost 5 bases and the J gene lost 7 bases, with 18 bases spanning the gap. CDR3 amino acids: CASSKQGVGANSPLHF. DNA of the CDR3: TGTGCCAGCAGCAAACAGGGAGTGGGGGCCAATTCACCCCTCCACTTT.

This clone was counted once. The rearrangement uses TRBV24-1 and TRBJ2-7, with D uncertain. The germline gives CDR1 KGHDR, CDR2 SFDVKD. Trimming removed 2 bases from V and 6 bases from J, with 10 bases in between. This CDR3 region has 13 residues. The CDR3 sequence: CATSDSFSPEQYF. CDR3 coding DNA: TGTGCCACCAGTGATTCCTTTTCCCCCGAGCAGTACTTC.

The J gene is TRBJ2-7, the V gene TRBV11-2; D gene ambiguous. V dropped 3 bases and J dropped 2 bases, with 11 bases sitting between them. The CDR3 has 14 residues. Germline-derived CDR1 and CDR2 are SGHAT and FQNNGV. CDR3 nucleotides: TGTGCCAGCAGCTTGCAGACTCGGGCCTACGAGCAGTACTTC. This translates into CASSLQTRAYEQYF.

The DNA of the CDR3 is TGTGCCAGCAGTAGCATAGCGGGATGGGGGGAGAGTACGCAGTATTTT. Amino acid sequence: CASSSIAGWGESTQYF. The J gene is TRBJ2-3, the V gene TRBV27; 8 bases are a match to TRBD2. The CDR3 totals 16 residues. The J segment lost 8 bases and the V segment lost 5 bases, leaving 15 bases of the junction unmatched. Germline CDR1 MNHEY, CDR2 SMNVEV (reference sequence).

The genes are TRBV7-2 and TRBJ2-2; TRBD2 matches at 9 bases. The CDR3 contains 17 residues. Germline CDR1 and CDR2: SGHTA and FQGNSA. Germline trimming cut 5 bases from V and 1 base from J; bases unmatched to any gene: 8. The CDR3 DNA follows: TGTGCCAGCAGCCCCGACCTGACTAGCGGGAACACCGGGGAGCTGTTTTTT. Amino acid sequence: CASSPDLTSGNTGELFF.

The chain carries TRBV7-6 and TRBJ1-6, with 9 positions matching TRBD1. CDR1 is SGHVS, CDR2 FNYEAQ, per germline. The CDR3 runs 14 residues. J was trimmed by 7 bases and V by 5 bases; bases with no gene match: 3. CDR3 loop: CASSPTGGNSPLHF. CDR3 DNA sequence: TGTGCCAGCAGCCCCACAGGGGGCAATTCACCCCTCCACTTT.

The V call is TRBV2, the J call TRBJ2-7; tentative D call: TRBD1 (6 bases). V was cut by 10 bases and J by 2 bases, with 21 bases left in between. The CDR3 spans 15 residues. Germline lookup yields CDR1 SNHLY and CDR2 FYNNEI. This chain's CDR3 is CATQTSSTGTYEQYF. The CDR3 DNA follows: TGTGCCACCCAGACCTCCTCAACAGGGACCTACGAGCAGTACTTC.

This chain uses TRBV7-2 with TRBJ1-1; D call uncertain. The V and J ends lost 2 bases and 10 bases respectively, with 17 bases between them. This CDR3 spans 14 amino acids. Germline CDR1 and CDR2: SGHTA and FQGNSA. The CDR3 DNA follows: TGTGCCAGCAGCTTAAGTGTAGCGTTACGGGGAGCTTTCTTT. Translated: CASSLSVALRGAFF.

The chain uses TRBV10-3 and TRBJ1-1; 8 bases agree with TRBD1. CDR3 length: 14 residues. Losses at the gene ends were 6 bases for V and 4 bases for J; bases not matched to a gene: 7. The V gene's germline CDR1 is ENHRY and CDR2 SYGVKD. CDR3 residues: CAIRTQGVGTEAFF. CDR3 DNA: TGTGCCATCAGGACACAGGGGGTTGGCACTGAAGCTTTCTTT.

V is TRBV6-1 and J is TRBJ1-2; 7 bases match TRBD1. Germline CDR1 MNHNS, CDR2 SASEGT. The V and J ends lost 3 bases and 4 bases, in that order; junction bases with no gene match: 5. The CDR3 contains 14 residues. CDR3 coding DNA: TGTGCCAGCAGTGAGGGGACAGAAACCTATGGCTACACCTTC. This codes for CASSEGTETYGYTF.

The V gene is TRBV5-4, the J gene TRBJ2-1, with TRBD1 as a possible D gene (6 bases). The CDR3 totals 16 residues. Trimming removed 0 bases at V and 7 bases at J, with 17 bases between. Germline V gene lookup returns CDR1 SGHNT and CDR2 YYREEE (reference sequence). The chain's CDR3 is CASSLGGPGRGNEQFF. The DNA for the CDR3 is TGTGCCAGCAGCTTGGGAGGACCTGGTAGGGGGAATGAGCAGTTCTTC.

In nucleotides, the CDR3 is TGTGCCAGTAGTATAGACAGGGCCGAGCAGTACTTC. It codes for CASSIDRAEQYF. The chain carries TRBV19 and TRBJ2-7; possible D gene TRBD1, 5 bases. Trimming pared 0 bases from V and 6 bases from J, leaving 6 bases between. The length of the CDR3 is 12 residues. The V gene's germline CDR1 is LNHDA and CDR2 SQIVND (reference sequence).

The V call is TRBV6-1, the J call TRBJ1-5; D is uncertain. V gave up 0 bases and J gave up 3 bases, with 9 bases separating them. This CDR3 comprises 15 residues. Germline CDR1 is MNHNS and CDR2 is SASEGT. The CDR3 sequence is CASSEAGSNNQPQHF. The CDR3 DNA sequence: TGTGCCAGCAGTGAAGCGGGCAGCAACAATCAGCCCCAGCATTTT.

The chain carries TRBV7-9 and TRBJ2-3; D not certain. This CDR3 is 15 amino acids long. Trimming cost V 1 base and J 2 bases, with 10 bases left between them. The germline gives CDR1 SEHNR, CDR2 FQNEAQ (reference sequence). CDR3 residues: CASSLVWADTDTQYF. CDR3 bases: TGTGCCAGCAGCTTAGTCTGGGCCGACACAGATACGCAGTATTTT.

This clone is a singleton in its sample. The V and J genes are TRBV6-5 and TRBJ2-4; 7 bases fit TRBD1. The junction had 2 bases not matched to a gene; V was cut back by 2 bases and J by 1 base. The CDR3 sequence is 15 residues long. Germline lookup yields CDR1 MNHEY and CDR2 SVGAGI. The CDR3 spells CASSYGDSAKNIQYF. As DNA, the CDR3 is TGTGCCAGCAGTTACGGGGACAGTGCCAAAAACATTCAGTACTTC.

This chain joins TRBV11-2 and TRBJ2-1, with D perhaps TRBD2 (6 bases). Trimming cost V 0 bases and J 9 bases, with 21 bases left between them. The length of the CDR3 is 17 residues. Germline V gene data show CDR1 as SGHAT and CDR2 as FQNNGV. The CDR3 bases are TGTGCCAGCAGCTTAGATGTATGGCGGGATCTGGGTGGTGAGCAGTTCTTC. Translation gives CASSLDVWRDLGGEQFF.

The chain employs TRBV4-3 and TRBJ2-3; 11 nucleotides line up with TRBD1. Per germline, CDR1 LGHNA and CDR2 YSLEER. With 0 bases clipped from V and 5 bases from J, the junction kept 4 bases outside the gene matches. The CDR3 runs 16 residues. The CDR3 DNA is TGCGCCAGCAGCCAAGACCTGGACAGGGGGCAAGATACGCAGTATTTT. This translates into CASSQDLDRGQDTQYF.

This chain connects TRBV27 to TRBJ1-4; a weak D match, TRBD1 (5 bases). Trimming cost V 6 bases and J 7 bases, with 12 bases left between them. CDR1 MNHEY and CDR2 SMNVEV come from the germline V gene (reference sequence). The CDR3 is made up of 13 amino acids. CDR3 sequence reads: CASRFGGSEKLFF. The CDR3 DNA follows: TGTGCCAGCAGGTTTGGGGGGAGTGAAAAACTGTTTTTT.

The chain uses TRBV6-1 and TRBJ1-3, with D tentatively TRBD1 (6 bases). Trimming removed 2 bases from V and 4 bases from J, with 12 bases in between. The length of the CDR3 is 15 residues. The germline V gene encodes CDR1 MNHNS and CDR2 SASEGT. CDR3 nucleotide sequence: TGTGCCAGCAGTGAACAGGGGTCTTACGGAAACACCATATATTTT. It specifies CASSEQGSYGNTIYF.

This chain connects TRBV19 to TRBJ2-2; 10 bases are a match to TRBD1. The J segment lost 5 bases and the V segment lost 6 bases, leaving 3 bases of the junction unmatched. This CDR3 is built from 14 residues. In germline, CDR1 is LNHDA, CDR2 SQIVND (reference sequence). The CDR3 is CASRTGGRTGELFF. The CDR3 DNA follows: TGTGCCAGTAGGACAGGGGGCAGAACCGGGGAGCTGTTTTTT.

The rearrangement links TRBV2 to TRBJ1-1, with no clear D. Trimming took 7 bases from V and 4 from J, leaving 22 bases between them. Germline V CDR1 and CDR2: SNHLY, FYNNEI. The length of the CDR3 is 16 residues. CDR3 coding DNA: TGTGCCAGCACTCCTTCCCCTCCCGGTGTTCCCACTGAAGCTTTCTTT. Its protein product is CASTPSPPGVPTEAFF.

The chain links TRBV11-2 to TRBJ2-7; 8 bases align to TRBD2. The CDR3 covers 14 residues. J gave up 3 bases and V 1 base, and 2 bases lay outside the gene matches. Germline CDR1 is SGHAT and CDR2 is FQNNGV. This chain's CDR3 is CASSLVAGGYEQYF. The CDR3 DNA sequence: TGTGCCAGCAGCTTAGTTGCGGGAGGCTACGAGCAGTACTTC.